Listed here are 26 T cell receptor beta chains from one sample, sequenced in a study of a mutant IDH1 vaccine in newly diagnosed glioma. Time point indicated: week 23, last vaccination. Each dose of the vaccine consisted of 300 ug of mutant IDH1 20-mer peptide, with topical imiquimod. Their antigens are not known. Repertoires were generated with immunoSEQ multiplex PCR, while TCRdb's copy carries only in-frame clones and drops some. The sample holds roughly 30,000 clones, around 83% seen once. Specimen: PBMCs, collected from a glioma patient whose treatment included an IDH1 peptide vaccine. Every receptor here comes from a woman aged 25 to 39 with glioma.

The chain is built from TRBV19 and TRBJ1-5, with D unclear. V lost 3 bases, J lost 0 bases, and 9 bases lay in between. CDR1 is LNHDA, CDR2 SQIVND, per germline (reference sequence). This CDR3 comprises 15 residues. CDR3 protein: CASSIEDYSNQPQHF. CDR3 nucleotide sequence: TGTGCCAGTAGTATCGAGGACTATAGCAATCAGCCCCAGCATTTT.

The rearrangement links TRBV18 to TRBJ2-5; the D is unclear. V lost 5 bases and J 0 bases, leaving 4 bases between the germline ends. Germline loops: CDR1 KGHSH, CDR2 LQKENI. The CDR3 sequence is 12 residues long. The CDR3 region has the DNA TGTGCCAGCTCATTGTACCAAGAGACCCAGTACTTC. The encoded protein is CASSLYQETQYF.

The chain recombines TRBV7-2 with TRBJ2-3; either TRBD1 or TRBD2 may supply D (6 bases each). Trimming pared 5 bases from V and 1 base from J, leaving 10 bases between. The CDR3 covers 14 residues. The germline gives CDR1 SGHTA, CDR2 FQGNSA. The CDR3 DNA follows: TGTGCCAGCAGCGCGAGGGGGGGCACAGATACGCAGTATTTT. Encoded protein: CASSARGGTDTQYF.

This rearrangement joins TRBV30 to TRBJ2-2, with a possible D match to TRBD1 (6 bases). The V end lost 4 bases, the J end lost 4 bases, and 13 bases lay between the germline ends. CDR3 size: 14 residues. CDR1 and CDR2 from the germline V gene are GTSNPN and SVGIG (reference sequence). This CDR3 is CAWMPGHLTGELFF. CDR3 sequence (DNA): TGTGCCTGGATGCCGGGACACCTCACCGGGGAGCTGTTTTTT.

The chain joins TRBV9 to TRBJ1-1; D not resolved. V lost 2 bases to trimming and J lost 3 bases, with 8 bases between them. This CDR3 is built from 13 residues. Germline V gene data show CDR1 as SGDLS and CDR2 as YYNGEE. The CDR3 is CASSVGADTEAFF. The CDR3 region has the DNA TGTGCCAGCAGCGTGGGTGCGGACACTGAAGCTTTCTTT.

The chain employs TRBV29-1 and TRBJ2-7; D is perhaps TRBD2 (6 bases). The CDR3 length is 14 residues. The germline V gene has CDR1 SQVTM and CDR2 ANQGSEA. V lost 6 bases to trimming and J lost 5 bases, with 20 bases between them. CDR3 amino acids: CSVGGVGRAHEQYF. Here the CDR3 DNA reads TGCAGCGTGGGGGGTGTTGGCAGGGCCCACGAGCAGTACTTC.

The rearrangement joins TRBV6-6 to TRBJ2-7, with TRBD1 matching 9 bases. The V gene end was trimmed by 6 bases and the J gene end by 3 bases; junction bases not matched to a gene: 6. The CDR3 contains 14 residues. The germline CDR1 and CDR2 sequences are MNHNY and SVGAGI (reference sequence). The chain's CDR3 is CASSHGTGFYEQYF. The CDR3, as DNA: TGTGCCAGCAGCCATGGGACAGGGTTCTACGAGCAGTACTTC.

This chain connects TRBV7-2 to TRBJ2-3; possibly TRBD1 or TRBD2 for D (5 bases each). Per the germline V gene, CDR1 is SGHTA and CDR2 is FQGNSA. V lost 1 base and J 6 bases, leaving 8 bases between the germline ends. This CDR3 comprises 13 residues. CDR3 amino acids: CASSLGREDTQYF. The CDR3 DNA follows: TGTGCCAGCAGCTTAGGCAGGGAGGATACGCAGTATTTT.

The chain links TRBV6-6 to TRBJ1-5, with a tentative D call TRBD1 (6 bases). The germline gives CDR1 MNHNY, CDR2 SVGAGI (reference sequence). This CDR3 region has 14 residues. The V and J ends lost 8 bases and 9 bases respectively, with 20 bases between them. The DNA of the CDR3 is TGTGCCAGCGGGGGCTTAGCGGGGTTTGGGCCCCAGCATTTT. Its translation is CASGGLAGFGPQHF.

The chain joins TRBV27 to TRBJ2-7, with D unclear. The germline V gene encodes CDR1 MNHEY and CDR2 SMNVEV (reference sequence). This CDR3 spans 13 amino acids. V was cut by 3 bases and J by 3 bases, with 9 bases left in between. In nucleotides, the CDR3 is TGTGCCAGCAGTTTGGCCGGAAGCTACGAGCAGTACTTC. It translates to CASSLAGSYEQYF.

In its sample, this clone was seen once. The chain employs TRBV7-9 and TRBJ2-3, with D perhaps TRBD2 (7 bases). Germline lookup yields CDR1 SEHNR and CDR2 FQNEAQ (reference sequence). The V end was cut by 6 bases, the J end by 5 bases, with 18 bases between. The CDR3 has 15 residues. CDR3 in DNA: TGTGCCAGCAGGACGATTTGGGGGGGCGGAGATACGCAGTATTTT. Residues: CASRTIWGGGDTQYF.

The chain combines TRBV29-1 with TRBJ1-1; D remains unclear. The germline V gene encodes CDR1 SQVTM and CDR2 ANQGSEA. The CDR3 consists of 14 residues. V dropped 1 base and J dropped 2 bases, with 11 bases sitting between them. CDR3 region: CSVEVSLSNTEAFF. CDR3 nucleotides: TGCAGCGTTGAAGTTTCTCTGAGTAACACTGAAGCTTTCTTT.

This clone has only a few counts. The chain uses TRBV19 and TRBJ1-6; D remains unclear. CDR1 is LNHDA and CDR2 is SQIVND in the germline V gene (reference sequence). This CDR3 region has 14 residues. V was clipped by 2 bases and J by 10 bases, with 12 bases between them. CDR3 sequence (DNA): TGTGCCAGTAGTATACGGGTTACGGACTCACCCCTCCACTTT. It translates to CASSIRVTDSPLHF.

This rearrangement joins TRBV13 to TRBJ2-5; 7 bases agree with TRBD1. The CDR3 is 15 amino acids. The germline CDR1 and CDR2 sequences are PRHDT and FYEKMQ (reference sequence). The V and J ends lost 5 bases and 3 bases, in that order; junction bases with no gene match: 9. The CDR3 nucleotides are TGTGCCAGCAGCAGCTCCGGGACAGCTGAAGAGACCCAGTACTTC. Its translation is CASSSSGTAEETQYF.

This clone was detected once. The genes are TRBV7-3 and TRBJ2-1, with D uncertain. Trimming removed 2 bases from V and 7 bases from J, with 9 bases in between. The CDR3 extends over 13 amino acids. Germline CDR1 reads SGHTA; CDR2 reads FQGTGA. The CDR3 loop reads CASSLLAFNEQFF. The CDR3 nucleotides read TGTGCCAGCAGCTTACTGGCGTTTAATGAGCAGTTCTTC.

The rearrangement joins TRBV7-2 to TRBJ1-2, with 7 bases identical to TRBD1. Germline CDR1 is SGHTA and CDR2 is FQGNSA. The CDR3 has 13 residues. Trimming at V came to 5 bases and at J to 4 bases, leaving 4 bases not matched to a gene. DNA of the CDR3: TGTGCCAGCAGCACGACAGGGATCTATGGCTACACCTTC. Its protein is CASSTTGIYGYTF.

The chain recombines TRBV9 with TRBJ2-3, with 11 bases aligning to TRBD2. Germline V gene data show CDR1 as SGDLS and CDR2 as YYNGEE. V lost 0 bases and J lost 3; bases outside the gene matches: 3. The CDR3 runs 16 residues. CDR3 sequence: CASSVGASGGTDTQYF. The CDR3 region has the DNA TGTGCCAGCAGCGTAGGTGCTAGCGGGGGGACAGATACGCAGTATTTT.

This chain connects TRBV6-6 to TRBJ1-2; D remains unclear. This CDR3 contains 11 residues. Between the trimmed V and J ends, which lost 6 bases and 0 bases, there was a span of 2 bases. CDR1 and CDR2 (germline): MNHNY, SVGAGI (reference sequence). The CDR3 reads CASSPNYGYTF. CDR3 in DNA: TGTGCCAGCAGCCCTAACTATGGCTACACCTTC.

V gene TRBV4-1 combines with J gene TRBJ1-5; maybe TRBD1 (5 bases). The V gene lost 4 bases and the J gene lost 6 bases, with 16 bases spanning the gap. Germline CDR1 and CDR2: MGHRA and YSYEKL. This CDR3 is built from 15 residues. CDR3 coding DNA: TGCGCCAGCAGCCCCACAAGGGGCGGGAGTCAGCCCCAGCATTTT. Translated: CASSPTRGGSQPQHF.

Points on this clone: The sample holds other DNA sequences that translate to the same CDR3. This rearrangement joins TRBV29-1 to TRBJ2-3; a weak D match, TRBD1 (5 bases). This CDR3 has 12 residues. CDR1 is SQVTM and CDR2 is ANQGSEA in the germline V gene. Trimming removed 4 bases from V and 9 bases from J, with 14 bases in between. The CDR3 reads CSVGGQGGTQYF. As DNA, the CDR3 is TGCAGCGTTGGGGGTCAGGGTGGCACGCAGTATTTT.

This clone came up a few times. The chain uses TRBV30 and TRBJ1-6; D is unclear. Germline V lookup: CDR1 GTSNPN, CDR2 SVGIG (reference sequence). The CDR3 contains 16 residues. Trimming removed 4 bases at V and 0 bases at J, with 13 bases between. The CDR3 sequence: CAWTDGGSSYNSPLHF. CDR3 DNA sequence: TGTGCCTGGACCGACGGAGGGAGCTCCTATAATTCACCCCTCCACTTT.

The CDR3 protein is CSASQNYGYTF. The CDR3 nucleotides read TGCAGTGCTAGTCAGAACTATGGCTACACCTTC. The rearrangement joins TRBV20-1 to TRBJ1-2; the D is unclear. The CDR3 sequence is 11 residues long. Germline assignment: CDR1 DFQATT and CDR2 SNEGSKA (reference sequence). Deletions cut 3 bases from V and 2 bases from J, with 4 bases between.

This chain links TRBV7-9 with TRBJ2-7; tentatively, D is TRBD2 (5 bases). V lost 1 base, J lost 4 bases, and 14 bases lay in between. Germline V gives CDR1 SEHNR, CDR2 FQNEAQ (reference sequence). This CDR3 region has 15 residues. CDR3 in amino acids: CASSLGGSSIYEQYF. The CDR3 nucleotides are TGTGCCAGCAGCTTAGGCGGGTCCAGTATTTACGAGCAGTACTTC.

The table lists this clone with a few counts. The J gene is TRBJ1-1, the V gene TRBV6-5; D is possibly TRBD1 (6 bases). The CDR3 is made up of 12 amino acids. Germline loops: CDR1 MNHEY, CDR2 SVGAGI. V lost 2 bases, J lost 9 bases, and 10 bases lay in between. DNA for the CDR3: TGTGCCAGCAGTTACGGGGGGGCCCAAGCTTTCTTT. This gives the protein CASSYGGAQAFF.

The gene calls are TRBV9 and TRBJ2-3; the D gene is possibly TRBD2 (6 bases). The CDR3 has 15 residues. V lost 3 bases and J lost 4, with 15 bases in between. Germline V gives CDR1 SGDLS, CDR2 YYNGEE. CDR3 DNA sequence: TGTGCCAGCAGCGATGGGGACTCCCGAGCAGATACGCAGTATTTT. Encoded protein: CASSDGDSRADTQYF.

This clone was counted a few times. The CDR3 loop reads CASSLTGIGYGYTF. CDR3 nucleotides: TGTGCCAGCAGTTTAACAGGAATTGGCTATGGCTACACCTTC. This sequence joins TRBV27 and TRBJ1-2; weak D call: TRBD1 (5 bases). The CDR3 is 14 residues long. Between the trimmed V and J ends, which lost 2 bases and 4 bases, there was a span of 11 bases. Germline-derived CDR1 and CDR2 are MNHEY and SMNVEV (reference sequence).